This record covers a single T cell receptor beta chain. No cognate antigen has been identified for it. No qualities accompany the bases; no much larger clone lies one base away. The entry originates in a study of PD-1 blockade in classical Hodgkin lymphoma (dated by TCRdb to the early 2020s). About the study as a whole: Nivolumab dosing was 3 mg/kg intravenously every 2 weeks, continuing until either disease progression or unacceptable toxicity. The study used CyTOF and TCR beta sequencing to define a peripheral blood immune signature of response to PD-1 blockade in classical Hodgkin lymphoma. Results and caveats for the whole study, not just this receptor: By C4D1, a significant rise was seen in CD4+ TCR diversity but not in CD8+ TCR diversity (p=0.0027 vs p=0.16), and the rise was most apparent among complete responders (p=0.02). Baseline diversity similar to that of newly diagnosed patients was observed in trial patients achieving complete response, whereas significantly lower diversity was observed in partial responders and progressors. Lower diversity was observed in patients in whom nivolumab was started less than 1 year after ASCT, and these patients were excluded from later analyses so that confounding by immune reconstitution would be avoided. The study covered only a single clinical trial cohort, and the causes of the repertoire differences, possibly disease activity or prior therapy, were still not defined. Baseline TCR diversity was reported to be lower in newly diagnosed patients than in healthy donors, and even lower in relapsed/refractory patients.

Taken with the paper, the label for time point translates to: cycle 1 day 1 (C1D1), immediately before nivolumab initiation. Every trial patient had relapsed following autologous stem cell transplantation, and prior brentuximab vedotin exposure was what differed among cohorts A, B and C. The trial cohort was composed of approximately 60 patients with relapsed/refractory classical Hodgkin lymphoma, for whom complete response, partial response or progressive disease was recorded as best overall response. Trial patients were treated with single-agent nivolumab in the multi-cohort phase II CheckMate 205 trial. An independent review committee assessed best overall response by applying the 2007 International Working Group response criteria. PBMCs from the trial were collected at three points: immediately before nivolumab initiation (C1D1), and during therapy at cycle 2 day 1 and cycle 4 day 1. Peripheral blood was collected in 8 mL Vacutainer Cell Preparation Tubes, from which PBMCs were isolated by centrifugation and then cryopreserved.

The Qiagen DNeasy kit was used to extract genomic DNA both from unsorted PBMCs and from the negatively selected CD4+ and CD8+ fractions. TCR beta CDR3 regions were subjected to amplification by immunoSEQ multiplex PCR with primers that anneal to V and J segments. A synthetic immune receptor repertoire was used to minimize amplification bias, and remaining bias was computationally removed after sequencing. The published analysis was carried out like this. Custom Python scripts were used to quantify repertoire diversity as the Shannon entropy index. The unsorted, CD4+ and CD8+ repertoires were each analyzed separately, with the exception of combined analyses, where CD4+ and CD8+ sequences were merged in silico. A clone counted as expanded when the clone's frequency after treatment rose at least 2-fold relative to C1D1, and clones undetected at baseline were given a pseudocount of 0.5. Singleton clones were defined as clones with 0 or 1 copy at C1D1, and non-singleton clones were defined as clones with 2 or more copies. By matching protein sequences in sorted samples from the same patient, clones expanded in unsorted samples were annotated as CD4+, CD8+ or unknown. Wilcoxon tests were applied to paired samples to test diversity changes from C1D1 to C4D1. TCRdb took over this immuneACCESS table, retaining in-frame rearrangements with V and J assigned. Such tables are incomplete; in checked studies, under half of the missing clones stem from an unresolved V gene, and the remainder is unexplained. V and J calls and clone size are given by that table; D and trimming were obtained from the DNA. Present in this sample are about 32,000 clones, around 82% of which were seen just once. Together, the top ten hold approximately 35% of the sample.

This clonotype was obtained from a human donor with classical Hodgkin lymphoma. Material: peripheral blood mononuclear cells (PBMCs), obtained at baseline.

The sequenced DNA is TGTGCCAGTAGTATAGGGGGTGACACAATCGTGAGCAATCAGCCCCAGCATTTT. It encodes CASSIGGDTIVSNQPQHF. The chain is encoded by TRBV19 joined to TRBJ1-5; the D gene lacks a confident call. The germline V gene (reference sequence) gives CDR1 as LNHDA and CDR2 as SQIVND. From cysteine to phenylalanine, the CDR3 is 18 amino acids long. This entry keeps only the CDR3 DNA: 54 bases, framed from base 1. V lost 1 base and J lost 1 base; the stretch between them is 17 bases long.